The 17 T cell receptor beta chains presented below share a single source sample, sequenced in a study of T cell responses to AZD1222 COVID-19 vaccine. TCRdb keeps only in-frame clones here, not all; method: immunoSEQ multiplex PCR. The sample lists over 75,000 clones, over 85% occurring once. The sequenced sample was peripheral blood, obtained on day 0 of AZD1222 vaccination. These receptors were obtained from an adult in good health.

This chain connects TRBV6-5 to TRBJ1-5; 9 bases are a match to TRBD1. Germline CDR1 and CDR2: MNHEY and SVGAGI. Germline trimming cut 6 bases from V and 1 base from J; bases unmatched to any gene: 4. The CDR3 spans 15 residues. For the CDR3, the DNA is TGTGCCAGCAGACCAACAGGGGGCAGCAATCAGCCCCAGCATTTT. It specifies CASRPTGGSNQPQHF.

The chain couples TRBV28 to TRBJ1-2; 7 nucleotides line up with TRBD1. Germline CDR1 reads MDHEN; CDR2 reads SYDVKM. The CDR3 is 15 residues long. V shed 5 bases and J 7 bases; nucleotides not matched to a gene: 13. The DNA for the CDR3 is TGTGCCAGCAGTCTAGGGACAGCCAATGGAGGTGGCTACACCTTC. Encoded protein: CASSLGTANGGGYTF.

V gene TRBV7-3 combines with J gene TRBJ2-2, with TRBD1 matching over 10 bases. Per the germline V gene, CDR1 is SGHTA and CDR2 is FQGTGA. CDR3 length equals 15 residues. V shed 4 bases, J shed 5 bases, and the junction held 4 bases outside the gene matches. The CDR3 sequence is CASSSGQGETGELFF. The CDR3 DNA is TGTGCCAGCAGCTCCGGACAGGGGGAGACCGGGGAGCTGTTTTTT.

The chain carries TRBV11-2 and TRBJ2-3, with TRBD2 matching over 11 bases. The CDR3 has 16 amino acids. Germline V gene lookup returns CDR1 SGHAT and CDR2 FQNNGV. Trimming removed 6 bases from V and 6 bases from J; junction bases left unmatched: 11. The CDR3 loop reads CASSRQTSGMADTQYF. CDR3 DNA sequence: TGTGCCAGCAGTCGCCAGACTAGCGGGATGGCGGATACGCAGTATTTT.

The chain links TRBV9 to TRBJ2-4, with D unresolved. Germline loops: CDR1 SGDLS, CDR2 YYNGEE. Trimming cost V 0 bases and J 1 base, with 11 bases left between them. The CDR3 contains 16 residues. CDR3 nucleotide sequence: TGTGCCAGCAGCGTAGGCCCAAAGGTGGCCAAAAACATTCAGTACTTC. This sequence encodes CASSVGPKVAKNIQYF.

This chain links TRBV15 with TRBJ1-6; no firm D call. Trimming removed 1 base from V and 10 bases from J, with 8 bases in between. The length of the CDR3 is 13 residues. CDR1 is LNHNV, CDR2 YYDKDF, per germline (reference sequence). The CDR3 coding sequence is TGTGCCACCAGCAGAGTACGGAAGTCACCCCTCCACTTT. Its protein is CATSRVRKSPLHF.

This chain uses TRBV11-2 with TRBJ1-1; no firm D call. Germline-derived CDR1 and CDR2 are SGHAT and FQNNGV. This CDR3 has 16 residues. V was cut by 2 bases and J by 0 bases, with 13 bases left in between. The CDR3 nucleotides are TGTGCCAGCAGCTTAAATTGGGCCAGCTTGAACACTGAAGCTTTCTTT. It codes for CASSLNWASLNTEAFF. The full variable domain, in which reference TRBV11-2 and TRBJ1-1 provide the parts outside the CDR3, is EAGVAQSPRYKIIEKRQSVAFWCNPISGHATLYWYQQILGQGPKLLIQFQNNGVVDDSQLPKDRFSAERLKGVDSTLKIQPAKLEDSAVYLCASSLNWASLNTEAFFGQGTRLTVV.

The gene calls are TRBV24-1 and TRBJ2-5; D possibly corresponds to TRBD1 (5 bases). Germline CDR1 and CDR2: KGHDR and SFDVKD. This CDR3 has 18 amino acids. Between the trimmed V and J ends, which lost 5 bases and 0 bases, there was a span of 21 bases. The CDR3 nucleotides are TGTGCCACCAGTGGCGCCGTCCCGGCAGGGTCGAACCAAGAGACCCAGTACTTC. Amino acids: CATSGAVPAGSNQETQYF.

There are a few counts of this clone. The rearrangement joins TRBV19 to TRBJ1-1, with D uncertain. This CDR3 region has 13 residues. V lost 3 bases, J lost 7 bases, and 12 bases lay in between. The germline gives CDR1 LNHDA, CDR2 SQIVND (reference sequence). This CDR3 is CASSIPSISEAFF. The CDR3 DNA reads TGTGCCAGTAGTATCCCGAGTATTAGTGAAGCTTTCTTT. The full variable domain, rest sourced from reference TRBV19 and TRBJ1-1, is DGGITQSPKYLFRKEGQNVTLSCEQNLNHDAMYWYRQDPGQGLRLIYYSQIVNDFQKGDIAEGYSVSREKKESFPLTVTSAQKNPTAFYLCASSIPSISEAFFGQGTRLTVV.

This sequence joins TRBV10-3 and TRBJ2-3; tentatively, D is TRBD2 (6 bases). The CDR3 has 14 amino acids. Germline V gene lookup returns CDR1 ENHRY and CDR2 SYGVKD. The V gene lost 6 bases and the J gene lost 1 base, with 11 bases spanning the gap. CDR3 region: CAISRLDGTDTQYF. CDR3 coding DNA: TGTGCCATCAGCCGACTAGACGGCACAGATACGCAGTATTTT.

This chain uses TRBV28 with TRBJ1-5; D perhaps matches TRBD1 (5 bases). Trimming cost V 4 bases and J 0 bases, with 13 bases left between them. CDR3 length equals 16 residues. CDR1 is MDHEN and CDR2 is SYDVKM in the germline V gene. CDR3 region: CASSSPTDFSNQPQHF. DNA for the CDR3: TGTGCCAGCAGTTCCCCGACAGACTTTAGCAATCAGCCCCAGCATTTT. The whole variable domain, filled in from reference TRBV28 and TRBJ1-5, reads DVKVTQSSRYLVKRTGEKVFLECVQDMDHENMFWYRQDPGLGLRLIYFSYDVKMKEKGDIPEGYSVSREKKERFSLILESASTNQTSMYLCASSSPTDFSNQPQHFGDGTRLSIL.

About this clone itself: An end of the junction does not agree with germline; a read error may underlie this. The chain carries TRBV10-3 and TRBJ1-6, with D perhaps TRBD1 (5 bases). This CDR3 spans 13 amino acids. The germline gives CDR1 ENHRY, CDR2 SYGVKD. The CDR3 loop is CAISQSGDSPLHF. CDR3 DNA sequence: TGTGCCATCAGTCAGTCGGGGGACTCACCCCTCCACTTT.

This chain connects TRBV7-6 to TRBJ1-1; no definite D call. With 5 bases removed from V and 4 bases from J, the gap between germline ends came to 14 bases. Germline V gives CDR1 SGHVS, CDR2 FNYEAQ. The CDR3 length is 14 residues. The CDR3 DNA is TGTGCCAGCAGCAAGGCAGACGCACTCACTGAAGCTTTCTTT. Its translation is CASSKADALTEAFF.

This clone was seen a single time. This sequence joins TRBV5-4 and TRBJ2-7; D perhaps matches TRBD2 (7 bases). V dropped 1 base and J dropped 2 bases, with 16 bases sitting between them. The CDR3 is made up of 16 amino acids. In germline, CDR1 is SGHNT, CDR2 YYREEE (reference sequence). The CDR3 region is CASSLMGGGAPYEQYF. The CDR3 bases are TGTGCCAGCAGCTTGATGGGGGGGGGCGCGCCCTACGAGCAGTACTTC.

On this clone: An end of the junction does not agree with germline; a read error may underlie this. The chain carries TRBV29-1 and TRBJ2-5; D perhaps matches TRBD2 (5 bases). The length of the CDR3 is 14 residues. CDR1 and CDR2 from the germline V gene are SQVTM and ANQGSEA. Written as DNA, the CDR3 is TGCAGCGCCGAAATCGGGGTTCCCCTAAGGCGACTCGACTTC. Amino acids: CSAEIGVPLRRLDF.

The chain carries TRBV6-2 or TRBV6-3 and TRBJ2-3; 7 bases are a match to TRBD2. Germline CDR1 MNHEY, CDR2 SVGEGT. The CDR3 extends over 17 amino acids. V shed 6 bases, J shed 1 base, and the junction held 13 bases outside the gene matches. The CDR3 loop reads CASSRDGTGRGTDTQYF. For the CDR3, the DNA is TGTGCCAGCAGCCGCGATGGGACGGGGAGGGGCACAGATACGCAGTATTTT.

V gene TRBV7-9 combines with J gene TRBJ1-5, with D uncertain. CDR3 size: 12 residues. V gave up 1 base and J gave up 4 bases, with 2 bases separating them. From germline, CDR1 is SEHNR and CDR2 FQNEAQ (reference sequence). The CDR3 DNA follows: TGTGCCAGCAGCTTAGATAATCAGCCCCAGCATTTT. This translates into CASSLDNQPQHF.